This T cell receptor beta chain was observed in a study of T cell repertoires in cytomegalovirus infection. Germline V gene data show CDR1 as KGHDR and CDR2 as SFDVKD. The length of the CDR3 is 15 residues. The V segment lost 3 bases and the J segment 3 bases; nucleotides outside the gene matches: 5. One entry per CDR3 protein results from TCRdb running MiXCR on the reads. This sample carries 450,000 to 550,000 distinct CDR3 sequences, approximately 15% of them seen once, and the ten largest clones take approximately 24%. This receptor was obtained from a human donor in good health (CMV status not recorded). Some clones in this sample may be carry-over from other donors' samples. Sample: CD8+ T cells from PBMCs. The chain couples TRBV24-1 to TRBJ2-7; 9 bases line up with TRBD2. The CDR3 reads CATSDRTSDSYEQYF. CDR3 DNA: TGTGCCACCAGTGATCGGACTAGCGACAGCTACGAGCAGTACTTC.